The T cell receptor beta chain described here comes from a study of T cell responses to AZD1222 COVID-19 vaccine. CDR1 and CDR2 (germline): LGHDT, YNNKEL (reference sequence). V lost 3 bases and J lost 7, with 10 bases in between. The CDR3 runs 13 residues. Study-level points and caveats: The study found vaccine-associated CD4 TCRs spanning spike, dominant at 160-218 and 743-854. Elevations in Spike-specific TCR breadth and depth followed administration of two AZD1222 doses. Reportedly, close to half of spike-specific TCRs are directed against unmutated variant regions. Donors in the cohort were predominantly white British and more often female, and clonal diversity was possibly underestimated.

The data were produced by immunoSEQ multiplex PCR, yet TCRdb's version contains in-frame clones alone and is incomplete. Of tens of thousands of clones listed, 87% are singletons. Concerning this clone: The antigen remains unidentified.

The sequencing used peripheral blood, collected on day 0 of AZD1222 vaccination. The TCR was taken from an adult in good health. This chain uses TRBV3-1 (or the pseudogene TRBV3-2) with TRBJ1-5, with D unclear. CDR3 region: CASSQATAQPQHF. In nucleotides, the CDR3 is TGTGCCAGCAGCCAGGCAACGGCCCAGCCCCAGCATTTT.